Below are 15 T cell receptor beta chains sequenced from a single sample in a study of vaccination and CD4 T cells after COVID-19. Their target antigens are unknown. Treatment noted: roughly nine-day PBMC culture with coronavirus spike peptide pools or control peptides (ViraFEST assay). An Oncomine TCR Beta short-read assay was used to sequence the DNA from cultured CD4+ T cells. TCRdb redid the calling of the PCR reads with MiXCR, one entry per CDR3 protein. The table records 15,000 to 20,000 distinct CDR3 sequences, approximately 70% of them present only once. Specimen: CD4+ T cells from blood, cultured in vitro. These receptors came from a human donor who had recovered from COVID-19.

The chain uses TRBV29-1 and TRBJ1-5; D is ambiguous. Germline values: CDR1 SQVTM, CDR2 ANQGSEA. The CDR3 runs to 13 residues. Trimming left V 5 bases short and J 5 bases short, with 13 bases between. DNA of the CDR3: TGCAGCGTTAGTCTAGGGAGGGATCAGCCCCAGCATTTT. Its protein product is CSVSLGRDQPQHF.

Only one count was recorded for this clonotype. The chain has TRBV7-7 and TRBJ1-5, with TRBD1 as a possible D gene (5 bases). Trimming stripped 6 bases from V and 1 base from J, with 7 bases between. CDR3 size: 13 residues. Germline values: CDR1 SSHAT, CDR2 FNYEAQ (reference sequence). CDR3 sequence (DNA): TGTGCCAGCAGTAGACAGAGCAATCAGCCCCAGCATTTT. Translated, it gives CASSRQSNQPQHF.

The chain joins TRBV24-1 to TRBJ2-5; D is possibly TRBD1 or TRBD2 (5 bases each). Germline assignment: CDR1 KGHDR and CDR2 SFDVKD. The CDR3 is 16 amino acids. Trimming took off 1 base at V and 5 bases at J, with 16 bases between the two ends. The chain's CDR3 is CATSDFPEGLRETQYF. CDR3 DNA: TGTGCCACCAGTGATTTTCCCGAGGGGCTTAGGGAGACCCAGTACTTC.

The V and J genes are TRBV28 and TRBJ2-7; the D call may be TRBD1 or TRBD2 (6 bases each). This CDR3 comprises 14 residues. The V and J ends lost 8 bases and 0 bases respectively, with 14 bases between them. Per the germline V gene, CDR1 is MDHEN and CDR2 is SYDVKM. The CDR3 region is CASGGQGSSYEQYF. The CDR3 region has the DNA TGTGCCAGCGGGGGGCAGGGATCCTCCTACGAGCAGTACTTC.

V usage is TRBV18 and J usage is TRBJ2-3, with D possibly being TRBD2 (5 bases). Germline lookup yields CDR1 KGHSH and CDR2 LQKENI. The CDR3 runs to 15 residues. Trimming stripped 6 bases from V and 6 bases from J, with 19 bases between. CDR3 sequence: CASSPPAPRADTQYF. The DNA for the CDR3 is TGTGCCAGCTCCCCCCCGGCTCCGAGGGCTGATACGCAGTATTTT.

The rearrangement uses TRBV7-2 and TRBJ1-2, with 7 bases fitting TRBD1. The CDR3 totals 15 residues. Germline-derived CDR1 and CDR2 are SGHTA and FQGNSA. After removal of 0 bases from V and 5 bases from J, the junction contained 6 bases not matched to a gene. This CDR3 is CASSLATGTGYGYTF. The CDR3 DNA follows: TGTGCCAGCAGCTTAGCGACAGGGACGGGGTATGGCTACACCTTC.

The chain carries TRBV4-2 and TRBJ1-2; 8 bases match TRBD1. CDR3 length: 15 residues. The germline gives CDR1 LGHNA, CDR2 YNFKEQ. J gave up 2 bases and V 4 bases, and 6 bases lay outside the gene matches. The CDR3 bases are TGTGCCAGCAGCCCCATGGGACAGGTAAACTATGGCTACACCTTC. This gives the protein CASSPMGQVNYGYTF.

This chain joins TRBV5-1 and TRBJ1-6, with 8 bases aligning to TRBD1. V gave up 4 bases and J gave up 5 bases; unmatched junction bases: 8. The CDR3 is made up of 16 amino acids. Looked up from germline, CDR1 is SGHRS and CDR2 is YFSETQ. The CDR3 sequence: CASSPTQGVDNSPLHF. The CDR3 nucleotides read TGCGCCAGCAGCCCGACACAGGGGGTGGATAATTCACCCCTCCACTTT.

This clonotype is a singleton in its sample. The chain employs TRBV20-1 and TRBJ1-1, with D uncertain. Per the germline V gene, CDR1 is DFQATT and CDR2 is SNEGSKA (reference sequence). Trimming removed 3 bases from V and 1 base from J, with 3 bases in between. The CDR3 covers 11 residues. CDR3 DNA sequence: TGCAGTGCTAGGGAGAACACTGAAGCTTTCTTT. This gives the protein CSARENTEAFF.

The J gene is TRBJ1-5, the V gene TRBV11-2; 7 nucleotides line up with TRBD1. V was clipped by 5 bases and J by 6 bases; unmatched bases: 10. This CDR3 spans 15 amino acids. The germline V gene encodes CDR1 SGHAT and CDR2 FQNNGV. For the CDR3, the DNA is TGTGCCAGCAGCCTAACAGGGGTTAGGAGTCAGCCCCAGCATTTT. Protein product: CASSLTGVRSQPQHF.

The rearrangement joins TRBV28 to TRBJ2-3; unclear D gene. This CDR3 contains 12 residues. V was shortened by 6 bases and J by 2 bases, with 6 bases between the two germline ends. CDR1 and CDR2 (germline): MDHEN, SYDVKM. CDR3 bases: TGTGCCAGCAGGGTAAACACAGATACGCAGTATTTT. Translation: CASRVNTDTQYF. The whole variable domain, filled in from reference TRBV28 and TRBJ2-3, reads DVKVTQSSRYLVKRTGEKVFLECVQDMDHENMFWYRQDPGLGLRLIYFSYDVKMKEKGDIPEGYSVSREKKERFSLILESASTNQTSMYLCASRVNTDTQYFGPGTRLTVL.

The genes are TRBV24-1 and TRBJ2-7; D is uncertain. V gave up 5 bases and J gave up 7 bases, with 14 bases separating them. CDR1 and CDR2 from the germline V gene are KGHDR and SFDVKD. The CDR3 covers 13 residues. CDR3 bases: TGTGCCACCAGTGCCACCTCTTCGGAGGAGCAGTACTTC. It yields the protein CATSATSSEEQYF.

The J gene is TRBJ1-5, the V gene TRBV20-1, with D uncertain. Germline V gene lookup returns CDR1 DFQATT and CDR2 SNEGSKA (reference sequence). CDR3 length: 9 residues. V was clipped by 8 bases and J by 3 bases, with 2 bases between them. In nucleotides, the CDR3 is TGCAGTAACAATCAGCCCCAGCATTTT. Amino acids: CSNNQPQHF.

The rearrangement joins TRBV20-1 to TRBJ1-2; D perhaps matches TRBD1 (5 bases). Germline assignment: CDR1 DFQATT and CDR2 SNEGSKA (reference sequence). There are 14 residues in the CDR3. Trimming cost V 3 bases and J 0 bases, with 11 bases left between them. The CDR3 region is CSASQTGANYGYTF. CDR3 sequence (DNA): TGCAGTGCTAGCCAAACAGGAGCTAACTATGGCTACACCTTC.

The chain joins TRBV20-1 to TRBJ2-3; tentatively, D is TRBD1 (5 bases). V lost 7 bases, J lost 1 base, and 9 bases lay in between. This CDR3 is built from 12 residues. The V gene's germline CDR1 is DFQATT and CDR2 SNEGSKA (reference sequence). CDR3 in DNA: TGCAGTGTCAGGGCGGGCACAGATACGCAGTATTTT. Translation: CSVRAGTDTQYF.